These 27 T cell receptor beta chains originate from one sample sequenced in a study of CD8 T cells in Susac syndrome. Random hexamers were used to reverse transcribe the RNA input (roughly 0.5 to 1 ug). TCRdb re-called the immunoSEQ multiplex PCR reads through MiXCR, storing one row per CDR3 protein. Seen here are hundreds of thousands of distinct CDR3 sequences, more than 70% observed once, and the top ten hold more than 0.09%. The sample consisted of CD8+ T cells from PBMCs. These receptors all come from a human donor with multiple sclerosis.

This CDR3 is CASSRVWTKLNNEQFF. The CDR3, as DNA: TGTGCCAGCTCCCGGGTGTGGACAAAGCTAAACAATGAGCAGTTCTTC. The chain carries TRBV28 and TRBJ2-1; possibly TRBD1 for D (5 bases). Trimming shortened V by 8 bases and J by 5 bases, and 22 bases separated the two germline ends. The CDR3 sequence is 16 residues long. Looked up from germline, CDR1 is MDHEN and CDR2 is SYDVKM.

This CDR3 reads CASSQETGTEIQGEQYF. The CDR3 coding sequence is TGTGCCAGCAGCCAGGAAACCGGGACAGAAATTCAGGGCGAGCAGTACTTC. The chain couples TRBV4-2 to TRBJ2-7, with 7 bases identical to TRBD1. Trimming removed 3 bases from V and 6 bases from J; junction bases left unmatched: 17. This CDR3 is built from 17 residues. From germline, CDR1 is LGHNA and CDR2 YNFKEQ.

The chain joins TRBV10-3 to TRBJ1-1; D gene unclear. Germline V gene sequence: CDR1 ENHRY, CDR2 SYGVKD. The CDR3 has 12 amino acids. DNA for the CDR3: TGTGCTAACGGGAACAGCTACACTGAAGCTTTCTTT. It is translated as CANGNSYTEAFF.

The CDR3 DNA follows: TGTGCCAGCAGCCAAGGACAGGCGACGGGTAATTCACCCCTCCACTTT. Translating it yields CASSQGQATGNSPLHF. The chain recombines TRBV13 with TRBJ1-6, with TRBD1 matching over 7 bases. Trimming cost V 5 bases and J 6 bases; bases outside gene matches: 10. CDR1 is PRHDT and CDR2 is FYEKMQ in the germline V gene (reference sequence). CDR3 length: 16 amino acids.

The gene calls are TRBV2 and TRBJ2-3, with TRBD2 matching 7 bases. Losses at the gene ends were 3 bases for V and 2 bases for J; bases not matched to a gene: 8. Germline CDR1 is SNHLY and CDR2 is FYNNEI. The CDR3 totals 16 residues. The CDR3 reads CASSELTSRTTDTQYF. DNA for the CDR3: TGTGCCAGCAGTGAGCTGACTAGCCGGACCACAGATACGCAGTATTTT.

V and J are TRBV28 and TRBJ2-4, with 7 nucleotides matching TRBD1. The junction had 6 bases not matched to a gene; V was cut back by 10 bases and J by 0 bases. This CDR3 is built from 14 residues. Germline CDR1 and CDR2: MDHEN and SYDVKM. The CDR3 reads CATRDSLAKNIQYF. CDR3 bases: TGTGCCACCAGGGACAGCCTAGCCAAAAACATTCAGTACTTC.

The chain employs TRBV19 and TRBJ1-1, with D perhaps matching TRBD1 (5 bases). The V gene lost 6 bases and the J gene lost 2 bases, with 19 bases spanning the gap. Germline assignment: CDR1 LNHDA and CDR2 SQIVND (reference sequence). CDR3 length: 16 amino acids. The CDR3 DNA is TGTGCCAGTAGGATCTGGGGCCTGACAGAAAACACTGAAGCTTTCTTT. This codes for CASRIWGLTENTEAFF.

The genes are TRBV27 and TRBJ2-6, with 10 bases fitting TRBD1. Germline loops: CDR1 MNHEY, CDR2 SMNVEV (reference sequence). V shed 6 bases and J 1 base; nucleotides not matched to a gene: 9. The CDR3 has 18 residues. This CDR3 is CASSLTGQGISGANVLTF. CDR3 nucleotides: TGTGCCAGCAGCTTAACGGGACAGGGGATTTCTGGGGCCAACGTCCTGACTTTC.

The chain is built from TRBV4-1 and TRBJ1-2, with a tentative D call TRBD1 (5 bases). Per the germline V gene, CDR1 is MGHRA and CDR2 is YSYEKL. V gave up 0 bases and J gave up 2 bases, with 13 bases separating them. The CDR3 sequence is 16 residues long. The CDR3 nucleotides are TGCGCCAGCAGCCAAGATCAGAAAGGGGCCAACTATGGCTACACCTTC. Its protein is CASSQDQKGANYGYTF.

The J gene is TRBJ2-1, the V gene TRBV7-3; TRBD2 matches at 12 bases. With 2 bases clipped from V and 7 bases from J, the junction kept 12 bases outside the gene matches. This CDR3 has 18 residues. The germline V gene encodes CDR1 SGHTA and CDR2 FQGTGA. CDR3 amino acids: CASSLVGGGLAGLNEQFF. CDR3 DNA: TGTGCCAGCAGCTTAGTCGGGGGTGGACTAGCGGGATTAAATGAGCAGTTCTTC.

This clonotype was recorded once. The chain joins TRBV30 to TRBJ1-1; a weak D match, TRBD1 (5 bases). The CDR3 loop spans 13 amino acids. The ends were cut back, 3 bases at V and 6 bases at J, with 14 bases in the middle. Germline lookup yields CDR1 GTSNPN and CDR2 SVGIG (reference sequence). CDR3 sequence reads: CAWSTGTAAEAFF. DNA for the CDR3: TGTGCCTGGAGCACGGGGACGGCGGCTGAAGCTTTCTTT.

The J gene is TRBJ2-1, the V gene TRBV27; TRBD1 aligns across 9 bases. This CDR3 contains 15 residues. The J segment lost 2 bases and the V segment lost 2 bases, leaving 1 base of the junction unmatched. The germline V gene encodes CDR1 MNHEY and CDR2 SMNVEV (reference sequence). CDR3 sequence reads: CASSLGTGTYNEQFF. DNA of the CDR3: TGTGCCAGCAGTTTAGGGACAGGGACCTACAATGAGCAGTTCTTC.

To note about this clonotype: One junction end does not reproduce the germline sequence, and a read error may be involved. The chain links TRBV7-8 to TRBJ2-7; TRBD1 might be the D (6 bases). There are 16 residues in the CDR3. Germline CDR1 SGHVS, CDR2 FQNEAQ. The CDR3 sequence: CASSLNRQGLSYKQYF. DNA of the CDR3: TGTGCCAGCAGCTTAAATCGCCAGGGGCTCTCCTACAAGCAGTACTTC.

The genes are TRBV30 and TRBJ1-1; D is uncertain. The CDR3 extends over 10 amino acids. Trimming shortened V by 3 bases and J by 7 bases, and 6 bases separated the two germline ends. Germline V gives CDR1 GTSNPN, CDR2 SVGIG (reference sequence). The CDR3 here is CAWREDEAFF. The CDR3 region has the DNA TGTGCCTGGAGGGAAGATGAAGCTTTCTTT.

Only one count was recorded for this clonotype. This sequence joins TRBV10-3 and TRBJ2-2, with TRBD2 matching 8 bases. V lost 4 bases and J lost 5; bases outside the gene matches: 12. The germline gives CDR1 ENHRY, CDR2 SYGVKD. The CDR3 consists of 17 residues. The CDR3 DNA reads TGTGCCATCAGTGGTCTTTGGGAAGCGGGAGAGACCGGGGAGCTGTTTTTT. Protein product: CAISGLWEAGETGELFF.

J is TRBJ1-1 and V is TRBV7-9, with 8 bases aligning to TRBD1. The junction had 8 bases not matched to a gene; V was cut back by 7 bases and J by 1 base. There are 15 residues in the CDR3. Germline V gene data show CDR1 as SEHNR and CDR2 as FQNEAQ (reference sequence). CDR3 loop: CASILLQGGNTEAFF. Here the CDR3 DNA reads TGTGCCAGCATCCTCCTACAGGGGGGGAACACTGAAGCTTTCTTT. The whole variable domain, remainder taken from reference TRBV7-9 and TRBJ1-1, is DTGVSQNPRHKITKRGQNVTFRCDPISEHNRLYWYRQTLGQGPEFLTYFQNEAQLEKSRLLSDRFSAERPKGSFSTLEIQRTEQGDSAMYLCASILLQGGNTEAFFGQGTRLTVV.

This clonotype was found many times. This CDR3 reads CASTLGLAGYTDTQYF. The CDR3 DNA follows: TGTGCCAGCACCCTTGGACTAGCGGGTTACACAGATACGCAGTATTTT. J is TRBJ2-3 and V is TRBV7-2, with 11 bases fitting TRBD2. The CDR3 is made up of 16 amino acids. Germline V gene lookup returns CDR1 SGHTA and CDR2 FQGNSA. The V segment lost 7 bases and the J segment 2 bases; nucleotides outside the gene matches: 8.

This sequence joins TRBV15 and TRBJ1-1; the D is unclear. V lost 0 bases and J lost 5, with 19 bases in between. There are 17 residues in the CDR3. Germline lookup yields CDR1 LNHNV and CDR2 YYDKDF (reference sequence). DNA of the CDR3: TGTGCCACCAGCAGAGATGATGTCCCAGGCCATACGACTGAAGCTTTCTTT. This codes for CATSRDDVPGHTTEAFF.

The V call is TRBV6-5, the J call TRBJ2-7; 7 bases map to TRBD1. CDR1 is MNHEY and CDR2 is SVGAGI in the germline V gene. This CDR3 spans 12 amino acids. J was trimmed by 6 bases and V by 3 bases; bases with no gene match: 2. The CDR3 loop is CASSYYRGEQYF. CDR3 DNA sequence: TGTGCCAGCAGTTATTACAGGGGCGAGCAGTACTTC.

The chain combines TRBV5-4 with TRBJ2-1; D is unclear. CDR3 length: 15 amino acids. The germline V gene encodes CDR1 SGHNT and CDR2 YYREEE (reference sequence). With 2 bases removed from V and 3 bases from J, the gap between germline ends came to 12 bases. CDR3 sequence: CASSFTEQNYNEQFF. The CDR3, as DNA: TGTGCCAGCAGCTTTACAGAACAGAACTACAATGAGCAGTTCTTC.

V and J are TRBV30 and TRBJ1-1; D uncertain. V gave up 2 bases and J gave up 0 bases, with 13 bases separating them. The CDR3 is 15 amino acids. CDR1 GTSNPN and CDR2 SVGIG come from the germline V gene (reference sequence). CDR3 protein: CAWSPGIFMNTEAFF. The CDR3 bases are TGTGCCTGGAGTCCGGGGATCTTCATGAACACTGAAGCTTTCTTT.

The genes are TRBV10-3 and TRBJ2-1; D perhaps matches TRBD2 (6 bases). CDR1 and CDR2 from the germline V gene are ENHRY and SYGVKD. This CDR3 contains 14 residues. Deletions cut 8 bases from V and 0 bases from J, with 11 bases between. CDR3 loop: CAIGGGSSYNEQFF. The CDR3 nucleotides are TGTGCCATCGGAGGAGGGAGCTCCTACAATGAGCAGTTCTTC.

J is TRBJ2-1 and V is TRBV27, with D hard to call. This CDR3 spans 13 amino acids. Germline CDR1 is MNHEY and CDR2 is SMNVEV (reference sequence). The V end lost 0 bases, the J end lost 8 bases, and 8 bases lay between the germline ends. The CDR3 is CASSLSSEDEQFF. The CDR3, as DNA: TGTGCCAGCAGTTTATCCAGCGAGGATGAGCAGTTCTTC.

The CDR3 reads CASSTNPYVDGYTF. The CDR3 region has the DNA TGTGCCAGCAGTACCAACCCCTATGTAGATGGCTACACCTTC. The rearrangement joins TRBV27 to TRBJ1-2; unclear D gene. Germline-derived CDR1 and CDR2 are MNHEY and SMNVEV (reference sequence). The V end lost 5 bases, the J end lost 6 bases, and 16 bases lay between the germline ends. The CDR3 length is 14 residues.

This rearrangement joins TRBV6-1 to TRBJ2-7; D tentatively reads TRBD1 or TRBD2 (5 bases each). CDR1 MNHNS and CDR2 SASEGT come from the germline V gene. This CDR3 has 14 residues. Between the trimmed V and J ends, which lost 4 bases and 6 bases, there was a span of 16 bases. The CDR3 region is CASSGDPSLGEQYF. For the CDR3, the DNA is TGTGCCAGCAGTGGGGACCCAAGCCTGGGCGAGCAGTACTTC.

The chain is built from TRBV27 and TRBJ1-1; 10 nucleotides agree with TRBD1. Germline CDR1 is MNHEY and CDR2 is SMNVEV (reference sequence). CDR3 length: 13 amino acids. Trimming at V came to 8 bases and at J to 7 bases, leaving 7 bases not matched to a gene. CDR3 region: CASGFDRGREAFF. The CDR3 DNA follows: TGTGCCAGCGGCTTCGACAGGGGGCGTGAAGCTTTCTTT.

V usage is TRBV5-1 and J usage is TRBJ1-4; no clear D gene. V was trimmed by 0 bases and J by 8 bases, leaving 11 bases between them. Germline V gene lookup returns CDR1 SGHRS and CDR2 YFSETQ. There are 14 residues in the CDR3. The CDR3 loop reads CASSLADGGEKLFF. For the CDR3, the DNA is TGCGCCAGCAGCTTGGCGGACGGCGGAGAAAAACTGTTTTTT.